This T cell receptor beta chain was profiled in a study of blood T cell repertoires in COVID-19. The table came from immunoSEQ multiplex PCR; TCRdb's copy has only in-frame clones and leaves some out. Of around 250,000 clones detected, more than 75% appear once; the ten largest clones hold 15% to 18%. Cohort 3 recovery required two negative PCRs, clearance, or symptom resolution. CDR3 length equals 18 residues. The germline V gene encodes CDR1 KGHDR and CDR2 SFDVKD. The junction had 8 bases not matched to a gene; V was cut back by 0 bases and J by 2 bases. The V and J genes are TRBV24-1 and TRBJ2-4; 8 nucleotides agree with TRBD1. The source of this sequence is a young man who had recovered from COVID-19. The sample was PBMCs or T cells enriched from blood (not recorded which). The CDR3 nucleotides read TGTGCCACCAGTGATTTGCTCGGACAGGGCACGACCAAAAACATTCAGTACTTC. This codes for CATSDLLGQGTTKNIQYF.